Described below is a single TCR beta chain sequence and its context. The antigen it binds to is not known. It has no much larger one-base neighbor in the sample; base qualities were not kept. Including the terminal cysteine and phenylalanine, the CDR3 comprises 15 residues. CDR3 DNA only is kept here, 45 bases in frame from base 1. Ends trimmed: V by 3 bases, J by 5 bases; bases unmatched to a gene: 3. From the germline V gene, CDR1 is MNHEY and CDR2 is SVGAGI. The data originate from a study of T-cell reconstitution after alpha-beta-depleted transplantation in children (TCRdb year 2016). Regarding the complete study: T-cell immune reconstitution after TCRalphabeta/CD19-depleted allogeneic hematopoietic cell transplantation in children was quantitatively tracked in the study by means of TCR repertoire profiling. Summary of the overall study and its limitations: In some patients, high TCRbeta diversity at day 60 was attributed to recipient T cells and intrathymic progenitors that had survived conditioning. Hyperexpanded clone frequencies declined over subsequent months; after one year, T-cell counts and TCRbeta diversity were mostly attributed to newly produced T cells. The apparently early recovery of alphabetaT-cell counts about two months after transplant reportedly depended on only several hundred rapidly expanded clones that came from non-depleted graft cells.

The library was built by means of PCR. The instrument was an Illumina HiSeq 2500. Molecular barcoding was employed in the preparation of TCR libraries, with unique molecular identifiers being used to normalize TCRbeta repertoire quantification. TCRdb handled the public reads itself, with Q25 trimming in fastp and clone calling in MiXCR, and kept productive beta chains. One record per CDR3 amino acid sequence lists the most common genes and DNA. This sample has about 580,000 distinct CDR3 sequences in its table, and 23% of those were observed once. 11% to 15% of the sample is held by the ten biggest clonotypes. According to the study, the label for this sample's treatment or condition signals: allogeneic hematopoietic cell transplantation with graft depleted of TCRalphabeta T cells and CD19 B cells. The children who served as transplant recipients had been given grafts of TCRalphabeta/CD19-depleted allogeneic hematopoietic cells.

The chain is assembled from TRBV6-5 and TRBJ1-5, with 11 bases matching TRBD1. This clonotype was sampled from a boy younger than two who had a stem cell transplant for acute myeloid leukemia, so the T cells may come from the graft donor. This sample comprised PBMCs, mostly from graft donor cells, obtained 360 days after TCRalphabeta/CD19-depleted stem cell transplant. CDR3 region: CASSYPGQGDQPQHF. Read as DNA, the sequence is TGTGCCAGCAGTTATCCGGGACAGGGGGATCAGCCCCAGCATTTT.